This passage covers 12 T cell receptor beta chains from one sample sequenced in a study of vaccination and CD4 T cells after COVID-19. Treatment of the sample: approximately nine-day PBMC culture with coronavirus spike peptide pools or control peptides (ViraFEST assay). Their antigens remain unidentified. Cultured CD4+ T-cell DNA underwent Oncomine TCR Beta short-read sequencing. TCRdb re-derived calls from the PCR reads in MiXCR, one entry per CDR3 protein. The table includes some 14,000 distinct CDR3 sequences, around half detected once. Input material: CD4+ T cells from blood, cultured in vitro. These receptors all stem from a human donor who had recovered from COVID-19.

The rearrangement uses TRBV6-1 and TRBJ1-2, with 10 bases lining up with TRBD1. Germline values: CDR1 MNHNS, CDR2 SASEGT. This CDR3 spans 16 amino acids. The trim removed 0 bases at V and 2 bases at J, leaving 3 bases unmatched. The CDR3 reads CASSEAGDRGNYGYTF. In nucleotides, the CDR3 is TGTGCCAGCAGTGAAGCTGGGGACAGGGGAAACTATGGCTACACCTTC.

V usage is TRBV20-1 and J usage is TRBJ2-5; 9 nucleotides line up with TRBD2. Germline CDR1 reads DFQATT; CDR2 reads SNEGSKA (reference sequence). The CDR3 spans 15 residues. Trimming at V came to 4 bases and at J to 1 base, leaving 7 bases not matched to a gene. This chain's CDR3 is CSAKTAGGPQETQYF. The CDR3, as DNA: TGCAGTGCTAAGACCGCGGGGGGGCCCCAAGAGACCCAGTACTTC.

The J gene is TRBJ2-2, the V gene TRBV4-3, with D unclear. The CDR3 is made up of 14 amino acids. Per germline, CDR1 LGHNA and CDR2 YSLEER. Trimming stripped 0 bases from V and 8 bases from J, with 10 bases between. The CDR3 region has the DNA TGCGCCAGCAGCCAAGATTGGACGGCTGGGGAGCTGTTTTTT. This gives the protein CASSQDWTAGELFF.

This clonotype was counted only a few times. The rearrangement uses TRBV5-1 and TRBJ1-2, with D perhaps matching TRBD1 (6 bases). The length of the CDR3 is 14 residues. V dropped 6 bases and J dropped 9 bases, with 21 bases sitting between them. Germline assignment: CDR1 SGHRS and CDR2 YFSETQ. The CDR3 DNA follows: TGCGCCAGCACCTCAACCACCTTGGACAGCCGCTACACCTTC. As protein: CASTSTTLDSRYTF. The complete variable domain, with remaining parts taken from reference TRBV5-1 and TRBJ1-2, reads KAGVTQTPRYLIKTRGQQVTLSCSPISGHRSVSWYQQTPGQGLQFLFEYFSETQRNKGNFPGRFSGRQFSNSRSEMNVSTLELGDSALYLCASTSTTLDSRYTFGSGTRLTVV.

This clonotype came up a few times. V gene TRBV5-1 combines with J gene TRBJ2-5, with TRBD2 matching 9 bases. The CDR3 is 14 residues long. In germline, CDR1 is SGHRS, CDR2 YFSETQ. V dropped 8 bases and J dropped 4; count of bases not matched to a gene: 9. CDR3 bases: TGCGCCAGTCAAGGACTAGCGCTTTCAGAGACCCAGTACTTC. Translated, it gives CASQGLALSETQYF.

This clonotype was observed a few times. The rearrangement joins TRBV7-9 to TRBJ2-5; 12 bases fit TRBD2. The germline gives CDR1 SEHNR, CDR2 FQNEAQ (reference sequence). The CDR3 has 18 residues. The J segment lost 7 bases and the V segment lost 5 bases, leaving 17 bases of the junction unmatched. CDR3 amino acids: CASSPSDLAGGPPLTQYF. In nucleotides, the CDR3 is TGTGCCAGCAGCCCAAGTGACCTAGCGGGAGGGCCACCACTGACCCAGTACTTC.

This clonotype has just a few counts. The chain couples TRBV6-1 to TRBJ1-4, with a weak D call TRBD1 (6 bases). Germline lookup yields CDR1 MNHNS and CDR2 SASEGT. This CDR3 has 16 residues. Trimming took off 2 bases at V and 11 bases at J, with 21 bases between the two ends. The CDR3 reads CASSELGGETGVKLFF. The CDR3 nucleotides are TGTGCCAGCAGTGAATTGGGTGGGGAGACAGGCGTGAAACTGTTTTTT.

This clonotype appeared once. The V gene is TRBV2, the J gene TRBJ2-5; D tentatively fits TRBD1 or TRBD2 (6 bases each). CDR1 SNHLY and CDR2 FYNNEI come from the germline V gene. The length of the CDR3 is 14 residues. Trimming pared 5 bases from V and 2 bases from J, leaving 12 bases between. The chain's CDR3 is CASSWGAGQETQYF. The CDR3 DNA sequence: TGTGCCAGCAGTTGGGGGGCTGGGCAAGAGACCCAGTACTTC. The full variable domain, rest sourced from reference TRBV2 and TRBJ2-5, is EPEVTQTPSHQVTQMGQEVILRCVPISNHLYFYWYRQILGQKVEFLVSFYNNEISEKSEIFDDQFSVERPDGSNFTLKIRSTKLEDSAMYFCASSWGAGQETQYFGPGTRLLVL.

For the CDR3, the DNA is TGTGCCAGCAGCTGGGACGGAAGTAGCAATCAGCCCCAGCATTTT. Translating gives CASSWDGSSNQPQHF. This chain links TRBV11-2 with TRBJ1-5; D is perhaps TRBD1 (5 bases). Trimming cost V 4 bases and J 0 bases, with 10 bases left between them. CDR1 and CDR2 from the germline V gene are SGHAT and FQNNGV. This CDR3 contains 15 residues.

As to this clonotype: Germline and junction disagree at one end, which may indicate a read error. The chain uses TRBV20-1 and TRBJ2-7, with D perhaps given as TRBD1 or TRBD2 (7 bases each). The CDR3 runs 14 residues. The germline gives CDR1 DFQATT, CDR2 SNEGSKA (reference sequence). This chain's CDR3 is CGARGRGTSYEQYF. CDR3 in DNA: TGCGGTGCTAGGGGGCGGGGGACCTCCTACGAGCAGTACTTC.

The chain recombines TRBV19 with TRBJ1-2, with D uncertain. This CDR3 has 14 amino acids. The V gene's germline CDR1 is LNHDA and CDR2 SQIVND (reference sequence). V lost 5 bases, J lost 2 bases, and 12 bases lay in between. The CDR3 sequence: CASSRMQANYGYTF. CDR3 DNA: TGTGCCAGTAGTCGAATGCAGGCAAACTATGGCTACACCTTC.

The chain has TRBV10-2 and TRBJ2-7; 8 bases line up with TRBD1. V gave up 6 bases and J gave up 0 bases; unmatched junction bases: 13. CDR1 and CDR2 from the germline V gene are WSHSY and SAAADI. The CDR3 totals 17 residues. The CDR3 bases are TGCGCCAGCAGCCAGGGGGCTCGTATGTTGAGCTCCTACGAGCAGTACTTC. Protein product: CASSQGARMLSSYEQYF.